This section outlines one T cell receptor beta chain sequence together with its context. Its antigen is not identified. The sample belongs to a study of identical twins. One entry per CDR3 protein results from TCRdb running MiXCR on the 5' RACE reads. The top ten hold 0.27% of the sample, which has 1.5 million to 2 million distinct CDR3 sequences, around 29% seen once. Findings of the study overall: Within cord blood, abundant beta clonotypes carried fewer insertions, but memory repertoires showed no such trend. One should note that invariant MAIT and iNKT cells could partly confound zero-insertion analyses.

Germline CDR1 is MGHRA and CDR2 is YSYEKL. With 0 bases removed from V and 7 bases from J, the gap between germline ends came to 13 bases. The CDR3 covers 15 residues. The chain has TRBV4-1 and TRBJ1-5, with a possible D match to TRBD1 (6 bases). The sample consisted of cord blood. The clonotype originates from a newborn girl in good health. The CDR3 nucleotides are TGCGCCAGCAGCCAAGATGGCAGGGGTGGGCAGCCCCAGCATTTT. This codes for CASSQDGRGGQPQHF.